The entry below describes one T cell receptor beta chain. The target antigen is unknown. The CDR3 length is 14 residues. Germline CDR1 and CDR2: SGHTA and FQGTGA. Trimming stripped 2 bases from V and 9 bases from J, with 14 bases between. Researchers attached unique molecular identifiers to individual cDNA molecules. TCRdb used MiXCR to reprocess the 5' RACE reads, holding one entry per CDR3 protein. Of 45,000 to 55,000 distinct CDR3 sequences in the sample, around 13% were seen once. The sample comes from a study of early T cells in non-severe SARS-CoV-2 infection. On the study more broadly: Sequencing of unsorted whole blood was done on bulk RNA, leaving chains unpaired. Study-level findings and limits: Anti-spike CD8 responses were favored in VDJdb matching, and private and CD4 specificities were missed.

This sequence was found in an adult who was a healthcare worker with PCR-confirmed SARS-CoV-2 infection or an uninfected control (not recorded which). The sequencing input was whole blood. The chain couples TRBV7-3 to TRBJ2-1, with D tentatively TRBD1 (5 bases). The CDR3 DNA is TGTGCCAGCAGCTTATGGGCAAGGGGTGCTGAGCAGTTCTTC. Translated: CASSLWARGAEQFF.